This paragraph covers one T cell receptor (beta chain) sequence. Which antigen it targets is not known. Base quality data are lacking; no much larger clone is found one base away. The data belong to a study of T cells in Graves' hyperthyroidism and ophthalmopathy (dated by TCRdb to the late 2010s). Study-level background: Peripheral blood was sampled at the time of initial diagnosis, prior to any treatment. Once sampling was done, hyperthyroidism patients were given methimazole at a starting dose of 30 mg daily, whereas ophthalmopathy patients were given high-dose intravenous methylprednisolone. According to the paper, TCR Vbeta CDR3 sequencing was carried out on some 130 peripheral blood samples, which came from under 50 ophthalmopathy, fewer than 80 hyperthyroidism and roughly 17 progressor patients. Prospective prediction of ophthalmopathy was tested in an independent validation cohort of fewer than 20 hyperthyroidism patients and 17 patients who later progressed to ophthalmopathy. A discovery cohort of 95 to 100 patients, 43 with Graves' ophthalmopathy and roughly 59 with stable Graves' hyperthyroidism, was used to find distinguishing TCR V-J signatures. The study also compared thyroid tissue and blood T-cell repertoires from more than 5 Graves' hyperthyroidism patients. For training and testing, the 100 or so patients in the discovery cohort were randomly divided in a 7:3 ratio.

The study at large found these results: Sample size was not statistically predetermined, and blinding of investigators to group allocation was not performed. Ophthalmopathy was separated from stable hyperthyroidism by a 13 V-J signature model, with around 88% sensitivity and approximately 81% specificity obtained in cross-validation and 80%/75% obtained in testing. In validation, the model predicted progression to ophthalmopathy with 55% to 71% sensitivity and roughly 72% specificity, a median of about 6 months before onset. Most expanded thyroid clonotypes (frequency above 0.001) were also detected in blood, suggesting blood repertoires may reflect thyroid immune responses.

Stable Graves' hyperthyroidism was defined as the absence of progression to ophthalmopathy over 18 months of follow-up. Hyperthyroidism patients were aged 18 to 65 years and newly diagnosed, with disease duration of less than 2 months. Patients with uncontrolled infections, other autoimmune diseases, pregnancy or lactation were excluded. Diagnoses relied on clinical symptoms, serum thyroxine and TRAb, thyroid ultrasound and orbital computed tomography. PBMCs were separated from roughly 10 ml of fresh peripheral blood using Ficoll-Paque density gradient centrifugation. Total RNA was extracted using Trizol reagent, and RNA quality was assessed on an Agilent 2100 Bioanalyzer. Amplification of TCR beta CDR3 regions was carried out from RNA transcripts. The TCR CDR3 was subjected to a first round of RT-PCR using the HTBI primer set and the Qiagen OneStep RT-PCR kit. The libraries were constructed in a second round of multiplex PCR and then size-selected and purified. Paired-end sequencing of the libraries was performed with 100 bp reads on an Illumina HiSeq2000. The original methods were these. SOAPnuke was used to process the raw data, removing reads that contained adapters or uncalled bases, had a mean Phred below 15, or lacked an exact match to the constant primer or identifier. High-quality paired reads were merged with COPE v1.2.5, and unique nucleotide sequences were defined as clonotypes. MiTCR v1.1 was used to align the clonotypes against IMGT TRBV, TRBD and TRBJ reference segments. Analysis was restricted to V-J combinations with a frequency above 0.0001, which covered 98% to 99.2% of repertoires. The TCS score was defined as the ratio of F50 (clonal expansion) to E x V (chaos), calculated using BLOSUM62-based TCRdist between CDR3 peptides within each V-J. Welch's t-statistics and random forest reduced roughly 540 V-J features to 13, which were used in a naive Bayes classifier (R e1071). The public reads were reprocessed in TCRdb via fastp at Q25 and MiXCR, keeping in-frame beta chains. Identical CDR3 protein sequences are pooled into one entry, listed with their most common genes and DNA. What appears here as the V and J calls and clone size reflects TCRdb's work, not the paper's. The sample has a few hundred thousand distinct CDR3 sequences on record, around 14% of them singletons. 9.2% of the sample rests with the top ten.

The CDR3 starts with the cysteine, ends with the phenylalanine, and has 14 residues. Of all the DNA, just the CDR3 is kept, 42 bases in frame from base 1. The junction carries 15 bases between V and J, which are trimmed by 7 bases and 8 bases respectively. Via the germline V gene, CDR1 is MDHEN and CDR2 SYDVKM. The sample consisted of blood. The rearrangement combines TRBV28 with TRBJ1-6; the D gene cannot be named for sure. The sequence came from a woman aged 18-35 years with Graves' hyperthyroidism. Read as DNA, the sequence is TGTGCCAGCACGCCCGGGCCCTGGGATTCACCCCTCCACTTT. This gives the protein CASTPGPWDSPLHF. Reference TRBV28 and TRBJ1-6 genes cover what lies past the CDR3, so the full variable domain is DVKVTQSSRYLVKRTGEKVFLECVQDMDHENMFWYRQDPGLGLRLIYFSYDVKMKEKGDIPEGYSVSREKKERFSLILESASTNQTSMYLCASTPGPWDSPLHFGNGTRLTVT.